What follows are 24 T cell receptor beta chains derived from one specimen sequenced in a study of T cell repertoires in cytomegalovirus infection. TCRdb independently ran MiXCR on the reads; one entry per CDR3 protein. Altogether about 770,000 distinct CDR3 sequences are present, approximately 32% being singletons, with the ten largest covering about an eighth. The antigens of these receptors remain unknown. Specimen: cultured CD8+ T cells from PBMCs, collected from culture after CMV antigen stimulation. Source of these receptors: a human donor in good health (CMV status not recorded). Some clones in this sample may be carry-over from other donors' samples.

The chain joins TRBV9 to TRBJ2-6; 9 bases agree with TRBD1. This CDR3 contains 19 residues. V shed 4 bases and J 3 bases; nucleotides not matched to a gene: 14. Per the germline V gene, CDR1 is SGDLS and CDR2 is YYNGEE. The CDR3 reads CASSLAGTGSPGGANVLTF. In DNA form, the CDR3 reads TGTGCCAGCAGCCTCGCCGGGACAGGGTCCCCCGGTGGGGCCAACGTCCTGACTTTC. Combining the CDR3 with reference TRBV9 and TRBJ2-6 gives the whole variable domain DSGVTQTPKHLITATGQRVTLRCSPRSGDLSVYWYQQSLDQGLQFLIQYYNGEERAKGNILERFSAQQFPDLHSELNLSSLELGDSALYFCASSLAGTGSPGGANVLTFGAGSRLTVL.

The CDR3 nucleotides read TGTGCCAGCAGTTTATATGGTACAGGGGTGAACACTGAAGCTTTCTTT. It translates to CASSLYGTGVNTEAFF. The chain couples TRBV27 to TRBJ1-1, with 7 bases that match TRBD1. Unmatched junction bases numbered 5, after V lost 1 base and J lost 0 bases. This CDR3 is 16 amino acids long. Germline V gene sequence: CDR1 MNHEY, CDR2 SMNVEV (reference sequence).

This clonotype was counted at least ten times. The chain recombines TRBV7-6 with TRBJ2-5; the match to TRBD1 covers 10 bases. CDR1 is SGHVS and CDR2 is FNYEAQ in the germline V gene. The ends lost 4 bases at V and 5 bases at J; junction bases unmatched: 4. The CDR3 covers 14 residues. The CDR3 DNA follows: TGTGCCAGCAGCTCGACAGGGGGCCAGGAGACCCAGTACTTC. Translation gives CASSSTGGQETQYF.

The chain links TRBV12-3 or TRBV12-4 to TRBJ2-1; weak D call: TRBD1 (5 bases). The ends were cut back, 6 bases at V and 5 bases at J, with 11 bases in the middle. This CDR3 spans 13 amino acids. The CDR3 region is CASRTALNNEQFF. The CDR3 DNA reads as TGTGCCAGCAGGACAGCCCTAAACAATGAGCAGTTCTTC.

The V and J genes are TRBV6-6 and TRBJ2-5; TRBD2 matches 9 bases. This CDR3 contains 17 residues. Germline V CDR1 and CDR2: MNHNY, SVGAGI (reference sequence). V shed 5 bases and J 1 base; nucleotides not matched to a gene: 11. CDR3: CASSDPFSGRIQETQYF. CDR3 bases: TGTGCCAGCAGTGATCCATTTAGCGGGAGAATCCAAGAGACCCAGTACTTC.

The CDR3 loop reads CASSRLGLAGQETQYF. The CDR3 nucleotides are TGTGCCAGCAGCCGACTGGGACTAGCGGGGCAAGAGACCCAGTACTTC. The chain joins TRBV12-3 or TRBV12-4 to TRBJ2-5, with 13 bases aligning to TRBD2. The ends lost 6 bases at V and 2 bases at J; junction bases unmatched: 6. CDR3 length: 16 residues.

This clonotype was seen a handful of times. The CDR3 spells CASRSGGYYGYTF. The DNA of the CDR3 is TGTGCCAGCAGATCGGGGGGGTACTATGGCTACACCTTC. The gene calls are TRBV7-9 and TRBJ1-2; D is possibly TRBD1 (5 bases). The CDR3 extends over 13 amino acids. Trimming shortened V by 6 bases and J by 3 bases, and 11 bases separated the two germline ends. Germline CDR1 SEHNR, CDR2 FQNEAQ (reference sequence).

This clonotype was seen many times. CDR3 residues: CASSPGLMNTEAFF. CDR3 nucleotide sequence: TGTGCCAGCAGCCCAGGGCTAATGAACACTGAAGCTTTCTTT. The chain joins TRBV7-6 to TRBJ1-1; possible D gene TRBD1, 5 bases. The length of the CDR3 is 14 residues. The V end was cut by 5 bases, the J end by 0 bases, with 10 bases between. Germline V gene data show CDR1 as SGHVS and CDR2 as FNYEAQ.

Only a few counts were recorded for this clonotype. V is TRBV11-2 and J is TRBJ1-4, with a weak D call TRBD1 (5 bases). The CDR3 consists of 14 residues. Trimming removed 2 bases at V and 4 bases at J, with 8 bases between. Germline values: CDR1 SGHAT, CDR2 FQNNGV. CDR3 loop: CASSLRGNNEKLFF. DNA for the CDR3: TGTGCCAGCAGCTTAAGGGGAAATAATGAAAAACTGTTTTTT.

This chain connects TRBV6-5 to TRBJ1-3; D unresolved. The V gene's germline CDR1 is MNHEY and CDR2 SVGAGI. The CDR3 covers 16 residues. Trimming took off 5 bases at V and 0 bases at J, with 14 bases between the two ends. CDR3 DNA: TGTGCCAGCAGTGACTTTAACATGCGCTCTGGAAACACCATATATTTT. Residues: CASSDFNMRSGNTIYF.

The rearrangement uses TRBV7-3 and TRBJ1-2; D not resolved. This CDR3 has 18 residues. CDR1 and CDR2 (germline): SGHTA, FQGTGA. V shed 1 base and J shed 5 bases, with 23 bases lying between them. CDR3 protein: CASSLNQGRPGLWYGYTF. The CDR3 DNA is TGTGCCAGCAGCTTAAACCAAGGTCGGCCGGGTCTATGGTATGGCTACACCTTC.

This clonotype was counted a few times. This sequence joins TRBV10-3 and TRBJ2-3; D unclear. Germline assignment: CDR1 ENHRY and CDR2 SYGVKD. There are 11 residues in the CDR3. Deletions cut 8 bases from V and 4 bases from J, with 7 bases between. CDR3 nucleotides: TGTGCCATCGGGGTTTCAGATACGCAGTATTTT. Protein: CAIGVSDTQYF.

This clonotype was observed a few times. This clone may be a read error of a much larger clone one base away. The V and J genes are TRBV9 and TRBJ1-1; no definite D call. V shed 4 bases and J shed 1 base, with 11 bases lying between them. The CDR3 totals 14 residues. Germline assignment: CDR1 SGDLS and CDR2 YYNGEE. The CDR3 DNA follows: TGTGCCAGCAGCCCCCTTTTGGGGAACACTGAAGCTTTCTTT. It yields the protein CASSPLLGNTEAFF.

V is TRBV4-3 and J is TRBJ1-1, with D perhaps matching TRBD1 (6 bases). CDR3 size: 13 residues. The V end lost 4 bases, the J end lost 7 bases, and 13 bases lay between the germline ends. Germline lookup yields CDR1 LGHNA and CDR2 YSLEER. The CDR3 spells CASSLTGKDEAFF. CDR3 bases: TGCGCCAGCAGCCTCACAGGGAAGGATGAAGCTTTCTTT.

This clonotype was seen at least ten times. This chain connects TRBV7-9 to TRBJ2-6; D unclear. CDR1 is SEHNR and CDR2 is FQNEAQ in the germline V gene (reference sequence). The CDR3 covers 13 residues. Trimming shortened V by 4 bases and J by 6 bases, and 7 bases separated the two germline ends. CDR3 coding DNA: TGTGCCAGCAGCTCGAAAGAGGCCAACGTCCTGACTTTC. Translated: CASSSKEANVLTF.

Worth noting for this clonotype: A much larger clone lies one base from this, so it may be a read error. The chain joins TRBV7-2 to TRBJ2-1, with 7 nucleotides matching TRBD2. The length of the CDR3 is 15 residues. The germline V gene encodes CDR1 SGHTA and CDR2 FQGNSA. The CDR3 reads CVSSPRGISYNEQFF. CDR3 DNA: TGTGTCAGCAGCCCGCGGGGGATTTCCTACAATGAGCAGTTCTTC.

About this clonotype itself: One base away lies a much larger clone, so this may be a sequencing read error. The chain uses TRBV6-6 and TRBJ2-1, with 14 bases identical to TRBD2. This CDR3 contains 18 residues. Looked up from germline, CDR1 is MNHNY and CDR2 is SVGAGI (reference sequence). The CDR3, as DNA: TGTGCCAGCTCGGACCGAGTGGGACTAGCGGGGGCCCACAATGAGCAGCTCTTC. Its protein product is CASSDRVGLAGAHNEQLF.

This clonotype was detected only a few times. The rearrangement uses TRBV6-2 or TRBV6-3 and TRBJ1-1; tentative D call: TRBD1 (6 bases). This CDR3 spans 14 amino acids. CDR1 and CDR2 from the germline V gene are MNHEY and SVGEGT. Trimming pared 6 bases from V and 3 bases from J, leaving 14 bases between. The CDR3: CASSPVTGYTEAFF. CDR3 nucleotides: TGTGCCAGCAGCCCGGTTACAGGGTACACTGAAGCTTTCTTT.

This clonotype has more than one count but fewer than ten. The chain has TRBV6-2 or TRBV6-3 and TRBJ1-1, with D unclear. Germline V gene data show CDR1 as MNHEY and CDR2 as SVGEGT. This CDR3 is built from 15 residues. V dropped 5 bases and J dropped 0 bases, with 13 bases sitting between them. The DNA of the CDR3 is TGTGCCAGCAGTAACGACGGGTACATGAACACTGAAGCTTTCTTT. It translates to CASSNDGYMNTEAFF.

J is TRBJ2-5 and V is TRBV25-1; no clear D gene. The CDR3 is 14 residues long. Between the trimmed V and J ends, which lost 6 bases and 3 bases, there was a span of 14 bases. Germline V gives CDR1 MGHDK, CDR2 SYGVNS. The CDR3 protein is CASSRDGLEETQYF. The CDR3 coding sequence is TGTGCCAGCAGCCGAGACGGGTTGGAAGAGACCCAGTACTTC.

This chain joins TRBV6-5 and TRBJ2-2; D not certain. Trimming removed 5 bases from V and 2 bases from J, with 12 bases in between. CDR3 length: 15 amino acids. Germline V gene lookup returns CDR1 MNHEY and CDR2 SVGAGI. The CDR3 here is CASSPFVGNTGELFF. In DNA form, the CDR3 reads TGTGCCAGCAGTCCTTTTGTGGGTAACACCGGGGAGCTGTTTTTT.

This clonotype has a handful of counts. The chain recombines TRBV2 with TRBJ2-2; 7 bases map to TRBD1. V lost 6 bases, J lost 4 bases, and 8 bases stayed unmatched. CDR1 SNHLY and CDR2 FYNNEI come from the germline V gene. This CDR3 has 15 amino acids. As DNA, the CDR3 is TGTGCCAGCAGGGAGACAGGGTCGTCCACCGGGGAGCTGTTTTTT. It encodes CASRETGSSTGELFF.

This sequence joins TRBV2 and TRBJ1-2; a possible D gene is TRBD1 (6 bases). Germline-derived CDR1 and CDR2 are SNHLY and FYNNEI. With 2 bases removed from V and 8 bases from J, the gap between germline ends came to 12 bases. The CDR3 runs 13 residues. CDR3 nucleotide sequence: TGTGCCAGCAGTGAAAGGCCAGGGGACGGCTACACCTTC. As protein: CASSERPGDGYTF.

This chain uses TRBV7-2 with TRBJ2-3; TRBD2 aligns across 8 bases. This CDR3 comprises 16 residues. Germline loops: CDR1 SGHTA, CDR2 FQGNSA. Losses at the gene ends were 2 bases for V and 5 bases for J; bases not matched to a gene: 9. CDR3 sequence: CASSLTAGVPLDTQYF. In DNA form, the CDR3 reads TGTGCCAGCAGCTTAACAGCGGGGGTTCCCCTAGATACGCAGTATTTT. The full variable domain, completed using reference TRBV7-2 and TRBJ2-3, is GAGVSQSPSNKVTEKGKDVELRCDPISGHTALYWYRQSLGQGLEFLIYFQGNSAPDKSGLPSDRFSAERTGGSVSTLTIQRTQQEDSAVYLCASSLTAGVPLDTQYFGPGTRLTVL.